These 3 T cell receptor beta chains share one sample of origin, sequenced in a study of monozygotic twins with inflammatory bowel disease. TCRdb reanalyzed the 5' RACE reads, giving one entry per CDR3 protein sequence and no DNA. The specimen's table records 300,000 to 450,000 distinct CDR3 sequences. Sequenced: blood. These TCRs come from a human donor with ulcerative colitis or Crohn's disease, or a healthy co-twin of an affected twin (not recorded which).

The V call is TRBV7-8, the J call TRBJ1-1. Germline CDR1 SGHVS, CDR2 FQNEAQ. This CDR3 region has 16 residues. CDR3 loop: CASSLARLTATTEAFF. Full variable domain (remainder filled in from reference TRBV7-8 and TRBJ1-1): GAGVSQSPRYKVAKRGQDVALRCDPISGHVSLFWYQQALGQGPEFLTYFQNEAQLDKSGLPSDRFFAERPEGSVSTLKIQRTQQEDSAVYLCASSLARLTATTEAFFGQGTRLTVV.

The V and J genes are TRBV2 and TRBJ2-1; TCRdb returns TRBD1, unconfirmable since there is no DNA. The germline gives CDR1 SNHLY, CDR2 FYNNEI. There are 20 residues in the CDR3. The CDR3 spells CASSVGWGGSSTSARYEQFF.

The chain carries TRBV4-2 and TRBJ2-2; TCRdb proposes TRBD1, but this gene call is untestable without DNA. This CDR3 is built from 19 residues. Germline V gene data show CDR1 as LGHNA and CDR2 as YNFKEQ. This CDR3 is CASSQDLEEETGAPGELFF.